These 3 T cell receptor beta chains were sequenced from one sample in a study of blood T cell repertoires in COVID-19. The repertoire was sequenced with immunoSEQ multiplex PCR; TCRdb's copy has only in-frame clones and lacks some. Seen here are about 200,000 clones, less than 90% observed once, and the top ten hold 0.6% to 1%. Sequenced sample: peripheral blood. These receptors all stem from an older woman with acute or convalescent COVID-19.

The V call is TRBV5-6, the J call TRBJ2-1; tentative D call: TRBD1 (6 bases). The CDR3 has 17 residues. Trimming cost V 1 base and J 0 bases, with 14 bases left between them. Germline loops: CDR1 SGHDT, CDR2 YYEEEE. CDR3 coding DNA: TGTGCCAGCAGCTTGCGCCGACAGGCATACTCCTACAATGAGCAGTTCTTC. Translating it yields CASSLRRQAYSYNEQFF.

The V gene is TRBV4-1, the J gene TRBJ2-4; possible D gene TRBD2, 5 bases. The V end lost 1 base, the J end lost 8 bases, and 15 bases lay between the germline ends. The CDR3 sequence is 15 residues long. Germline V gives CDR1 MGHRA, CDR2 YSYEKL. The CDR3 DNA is TGCGCCAGCAGCCAAGTTAGGAGCGGCCGGGACATTCAGTACTTC. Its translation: CASSQVRSGRDIQYF.

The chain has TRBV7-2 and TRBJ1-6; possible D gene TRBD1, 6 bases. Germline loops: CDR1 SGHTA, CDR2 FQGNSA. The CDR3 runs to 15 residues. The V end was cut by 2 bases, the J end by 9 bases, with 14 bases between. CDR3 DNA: TGTGCCAGCAGCTTAAATTCCCCAGGGGTTTCACCCCTCCACTTT. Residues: CASSLNSPGVSPLHF. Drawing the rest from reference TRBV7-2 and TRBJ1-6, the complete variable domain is GAGVSQSPSNKVTEKGKDVELRCDPISGHTALYWYRQSLGQGLEFLIYFQGNSAPDKSGLPSDRFSAERTGGSVSTLTIQRTQQEDSAVYLCASSLNSPGVSPLHFGNGTRLTVT.